This T cell receptor (beta chain) derives from a study of blood T cell repertoires in COVID-19. V lost 4 bases to trimming and J lost 5 bases, with 16 bases between them. Germline V gene sequence: CDR1 SGHRS, CDR2 YFSETQ. The CDR3 totals 15 residues. The method was immunoSEQ multiplex PCR; TCRdb's version includes in-frame clones alone and lacks a portion of them. Of roughly 400,000 clones in the sample, over 75% were seen once. The TCR originated in an older woman with COVID-19, enrolled during active disease. The chain joins TRBV5-1 to TRBJ2-4; a weak D match, TRBD2 (6 bases). The material sequenced was peripheral blood. The CDR3 loop is CASSEGSGYQNIQYF. The CDR3 DNA sequence: TGCGCCAGCAGCGAGGGGAGCGGGTACCAAAACATTCAGTACTTC.